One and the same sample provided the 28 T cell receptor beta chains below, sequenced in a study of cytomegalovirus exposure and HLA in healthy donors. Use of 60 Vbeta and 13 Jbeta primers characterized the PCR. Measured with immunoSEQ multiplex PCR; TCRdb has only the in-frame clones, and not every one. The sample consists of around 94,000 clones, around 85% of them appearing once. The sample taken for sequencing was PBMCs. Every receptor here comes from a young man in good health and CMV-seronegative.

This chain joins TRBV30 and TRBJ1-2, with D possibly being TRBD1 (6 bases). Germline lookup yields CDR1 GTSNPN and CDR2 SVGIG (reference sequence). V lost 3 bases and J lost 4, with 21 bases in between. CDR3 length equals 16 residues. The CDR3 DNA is TGTGCCTGGAGCCCGAACCGGGACATTTATCTCTATGGCTACACCTTC. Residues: CAWSPNRDIYLYGYTF.

Here the CDR3 reads CASGLSVNYGYTF. CDR3 nucleotides: TGTGCTAGTGGTTTGTCCGTGAACTATGGCTACACCTTC. The chain uses TRBV12-5 and TRBJ1-2; D unresolved. V gave up 2 bases and J gave up 2 bases, with 6 bases separating them. The CDR3 spans 13 residues. Germline V gives CDR1 LGHNT, CDR2 FRNRAP.

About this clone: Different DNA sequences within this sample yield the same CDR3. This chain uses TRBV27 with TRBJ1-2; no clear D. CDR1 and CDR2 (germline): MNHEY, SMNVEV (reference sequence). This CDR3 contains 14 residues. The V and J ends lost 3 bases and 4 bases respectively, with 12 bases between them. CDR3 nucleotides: TGTGCCAGCAGTTTTAGCAGCCTCGGCTATGGCTACACCTTC. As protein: CASSFSSLGYGYTF.

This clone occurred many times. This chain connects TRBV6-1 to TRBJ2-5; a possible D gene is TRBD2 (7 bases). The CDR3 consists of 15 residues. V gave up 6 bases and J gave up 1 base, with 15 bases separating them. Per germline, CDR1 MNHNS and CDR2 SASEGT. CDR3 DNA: TGTGCCAGCAGCTTACAGGGAGGGTCCCAAGAGACCCAGTACTTC. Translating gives CASSLQGGSQETQYF.

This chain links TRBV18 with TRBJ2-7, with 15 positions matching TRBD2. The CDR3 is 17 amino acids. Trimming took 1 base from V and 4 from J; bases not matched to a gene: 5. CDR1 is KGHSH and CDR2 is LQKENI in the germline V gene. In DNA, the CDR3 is TGTGCCAGCTCACCACAGGGACTAGCGGGAGGTTCATACGAGCAGTACTTC. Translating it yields CASSPQGLAGGSYEQYF. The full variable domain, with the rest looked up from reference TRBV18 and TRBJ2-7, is NAGVMQNPRHLVRRRGQEARLRCSPMKGHSHVYWYRQLPEEGLKFMVYLQKENIIDESGMPKERFSAEFPKEGPSILRIQQVVRGDSAAYFCASSPQGLAGGSYEQYFGPGTRLTVT.

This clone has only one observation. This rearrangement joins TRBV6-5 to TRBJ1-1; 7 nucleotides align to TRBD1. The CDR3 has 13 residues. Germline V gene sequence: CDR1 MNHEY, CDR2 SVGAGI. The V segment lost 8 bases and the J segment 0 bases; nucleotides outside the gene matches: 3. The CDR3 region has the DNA TGTGCCAGCTTTACAGGGGTGAACACTGAAGCTTTCTTT. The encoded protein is CASFTGVNTEAFF.

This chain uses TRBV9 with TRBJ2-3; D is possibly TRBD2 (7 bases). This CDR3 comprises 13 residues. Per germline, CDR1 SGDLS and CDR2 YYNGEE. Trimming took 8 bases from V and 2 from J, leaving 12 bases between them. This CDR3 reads CASEGDYTDTQYF. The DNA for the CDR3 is TGTGCCAGTGAGGGGGACTACACAGATACGCAGTATTTT. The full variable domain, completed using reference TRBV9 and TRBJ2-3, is DSGVTQTPKHLITATGQRVTLRCSPRSGDLSVYWYQQSLDQGLQFLIQYYNGEERAKGNILERFSAQQFPDLHSELNLSSLELGDSALYFCASEGDYTDTQYFGPGTRLTVL.

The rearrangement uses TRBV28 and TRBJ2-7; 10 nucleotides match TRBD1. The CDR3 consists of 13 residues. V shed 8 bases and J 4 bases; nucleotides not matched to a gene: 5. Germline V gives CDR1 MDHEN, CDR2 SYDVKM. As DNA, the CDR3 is TGTGCCAGCTATGACAGGGGGCCTTACGAGCAGTACTTC. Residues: CASYDRGPYEQYF.

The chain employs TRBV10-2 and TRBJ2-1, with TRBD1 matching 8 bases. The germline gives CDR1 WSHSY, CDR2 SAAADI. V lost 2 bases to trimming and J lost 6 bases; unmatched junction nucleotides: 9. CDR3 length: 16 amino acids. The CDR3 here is CASSETERTGSNEQFF. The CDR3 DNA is TGCGCCAGCAGTGAGACCGAACGGACAGGGTCCAATGAGCAGTTCTTC.

CDR3 coding DNA: TGTGCCAGCAGTTACTCGGGCGAGCAGTACTTC. Its translation is CASSYSGEQYF. The genes are TRBV6-5 and TRBJ2-5; D ambiguous. The J call may be incorrect, as the DNA end agrees better with TRBJ2-7. This CDR3 spans 11 amino acids. The germline CDR1 and CDR2 sequences are MNHEY and SVGAGI.

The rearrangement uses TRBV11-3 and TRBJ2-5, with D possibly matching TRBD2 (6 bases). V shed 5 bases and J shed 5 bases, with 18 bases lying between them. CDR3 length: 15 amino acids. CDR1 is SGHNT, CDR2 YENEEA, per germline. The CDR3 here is CASSPTGAGSETQYF. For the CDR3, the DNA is TGTGCCAGCAGCCCAACGGGAGCAGGGTCGGAGACCCAGTACTTC.

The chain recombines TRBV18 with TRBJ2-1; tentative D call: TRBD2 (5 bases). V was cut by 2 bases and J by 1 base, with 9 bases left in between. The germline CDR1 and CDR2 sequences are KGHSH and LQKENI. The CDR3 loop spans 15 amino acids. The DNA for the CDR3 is TGTGCCAGCTCACCAGGTAGCGTGTCCTACAATGAGCAGTTCTTC. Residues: CASSPGSVSYNEQFF. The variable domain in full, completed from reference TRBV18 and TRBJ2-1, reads NAGVMQNPRHLVRRRGQEARLRCSPMKGHSHVYWYRQLPEEGLKFMVYLQKENIIDESGMPKERFSAEFPKEGPSILRIQQVVRGDSAAYFCASSPGSVSYNEQFFGPGTRLTVL.

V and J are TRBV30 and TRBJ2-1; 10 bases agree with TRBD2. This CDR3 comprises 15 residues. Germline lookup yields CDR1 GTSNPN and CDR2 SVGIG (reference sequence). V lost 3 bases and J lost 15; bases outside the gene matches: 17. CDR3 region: CAWSDITPSGSGRFF. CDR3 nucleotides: TGTGCCTGGAGCGACATAACTCCTAGCGGGAGCGGACGGTTCTTC.

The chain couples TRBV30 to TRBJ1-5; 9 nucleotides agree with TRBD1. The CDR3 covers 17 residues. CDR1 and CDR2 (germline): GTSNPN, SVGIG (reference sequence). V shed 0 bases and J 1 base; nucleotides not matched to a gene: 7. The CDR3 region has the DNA TGTGCCTGGAGTGTACGGGTCGGGACAGGGAGCAATCAGCCCCAGCATTTT. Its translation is CAWSVRVGTGSNQPQHF. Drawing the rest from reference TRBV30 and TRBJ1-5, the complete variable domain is SQTIHQWPATLVQPVGSPLSLECTVEGTSNPNLYWYRQAAGRGLQLLFYSVGIGQISSEVPQNLSASRPQDRQFILSSKKLLLSDSGFYLCAWSVRVGTGSNQPQHFGDGTRLSIL.

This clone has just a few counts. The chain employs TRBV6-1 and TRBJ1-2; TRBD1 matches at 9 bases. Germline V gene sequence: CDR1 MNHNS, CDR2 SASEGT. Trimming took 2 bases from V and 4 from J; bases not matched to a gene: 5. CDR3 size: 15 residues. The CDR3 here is CASSEPGQGRYGYTF. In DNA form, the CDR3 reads TGTGCCAGCAGTGAACCGGGACAGGGCCGCTATGGCTACACCTTC.

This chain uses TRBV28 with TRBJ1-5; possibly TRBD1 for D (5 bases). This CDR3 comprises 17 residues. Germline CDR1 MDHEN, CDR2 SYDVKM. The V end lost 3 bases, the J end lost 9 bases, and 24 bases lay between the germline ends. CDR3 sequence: CASSLWGSGTLKGPQHF. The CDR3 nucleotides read TGTGCCAGCAGTTTGTGGGGGAGCGGGACTCTGAAAGGGCCCCAGCATTTT.

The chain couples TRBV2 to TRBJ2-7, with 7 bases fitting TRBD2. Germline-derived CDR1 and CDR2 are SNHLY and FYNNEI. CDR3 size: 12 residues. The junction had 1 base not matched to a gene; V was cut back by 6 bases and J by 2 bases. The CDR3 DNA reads TGTGCCAGCAGGGGAGGGACCTACGAGCAGTACTTC. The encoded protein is CASRGGTYEQYF. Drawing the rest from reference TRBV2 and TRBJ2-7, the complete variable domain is EPEVTQTPSHQVTQMGQEVILRCVPISNHLYFYWYRQILGQKVEFLVSFYNNEISEKSEIFDDQFSVERPDGSNFTLKIRSTKLEDSAMYFCASRGGTYEQYFGPGTRLTVT.

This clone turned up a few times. The CDR3 coding sequence is TGTGCCAGTAGTCTGTCTAGCGGATTTGCTGGTTCTGGGGCCAACGTCCTGACTTTC. Its translation is CASSLSSGFAGSGANVLTF. This chain joins TRBV19 and TRBJ2-6, with 7 bases lining up with TRBD2. Germline lookup yields CDR1 LNHDA and CDR2 SQIVND (reference sequence). The trim removed 5 bases at V and 1 base at J, leaving 14 bases unmatched. This CDR3 region has 19 residues.

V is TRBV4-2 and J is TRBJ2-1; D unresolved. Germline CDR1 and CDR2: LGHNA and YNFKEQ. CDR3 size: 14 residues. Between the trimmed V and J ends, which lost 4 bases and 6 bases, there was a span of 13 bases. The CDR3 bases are TGTGCCAGCAGCCTTCCCCCCGTGTCCAATGAGCAGTTCTTC. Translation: CASSLPPVSNEQFF.

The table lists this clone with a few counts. CDR3 nucleotides: TGTGCCAGCAGCTTAGATTTAGCGGCTGGCCAAAGCGCGTTCTTC. Protein sequence: CASSLDLAAGQSAFF. The chain employs TRBV7-8 and TRBJ2-1; D possibly corresponds to TRBD2 (6 bases). This CDR3 has 15 amino acids. From germline, CDR1 is SGHVS and CDR2 FQNEAQ. V lost 1 base and J 15 bases, leaving 22 bases between the germline ends.

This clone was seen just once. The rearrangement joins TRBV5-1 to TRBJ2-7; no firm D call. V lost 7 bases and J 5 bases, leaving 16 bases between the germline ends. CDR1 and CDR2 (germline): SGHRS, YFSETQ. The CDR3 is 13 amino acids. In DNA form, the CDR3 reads TGCGCCAGCGAAAACGACATAACCGACGAGCAGTACTTC. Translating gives CASENDITDEQYF.

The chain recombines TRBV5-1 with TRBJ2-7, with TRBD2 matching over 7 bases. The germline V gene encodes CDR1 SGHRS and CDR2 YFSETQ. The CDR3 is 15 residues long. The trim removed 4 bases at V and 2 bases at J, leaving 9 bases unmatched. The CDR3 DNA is TGCGCCAGCAGCCTGCCGGGACTAAGAACCTACGAGCAGTACTTC. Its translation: CASSLPGLRTYEQYF.

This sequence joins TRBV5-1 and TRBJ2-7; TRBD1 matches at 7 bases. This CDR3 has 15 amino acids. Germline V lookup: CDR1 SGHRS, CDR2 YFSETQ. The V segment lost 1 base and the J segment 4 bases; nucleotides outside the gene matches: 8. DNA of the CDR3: TGCGCCAGCAGCTTGCCCCGACAGGGAAAGTACGAGCAGTACTTC. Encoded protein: CASSLPRQGKYEQYF. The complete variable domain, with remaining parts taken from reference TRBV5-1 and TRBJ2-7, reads KAGVTQTPRYLIKTRGQQVTLSCSPISGHRSVSWYQQTPGQGLQFLFEYFSETQRNKGNFPGRFSGRQFSNSRSEMNVSTLELGDSALYLCASSLPRQGKYEQYFGPGTRLTVT.

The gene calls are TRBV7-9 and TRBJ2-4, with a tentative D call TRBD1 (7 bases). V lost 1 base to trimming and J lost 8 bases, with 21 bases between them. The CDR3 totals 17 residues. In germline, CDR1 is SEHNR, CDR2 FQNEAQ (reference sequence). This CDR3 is CASSLVEGASGRDIQYF. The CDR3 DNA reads TGTGCCAGCAGCTTAGTGGAGGGGGCGAGCGGTCGAGACATTCAGTACTTC.

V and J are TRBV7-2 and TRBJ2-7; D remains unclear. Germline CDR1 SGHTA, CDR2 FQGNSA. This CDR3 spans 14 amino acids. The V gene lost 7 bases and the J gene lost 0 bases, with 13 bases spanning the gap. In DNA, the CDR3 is TGTGCCAGCACCAAAAAACTTGACTCCTACGAGCAGTACTTC. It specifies CASTKKLDSYEQYF.

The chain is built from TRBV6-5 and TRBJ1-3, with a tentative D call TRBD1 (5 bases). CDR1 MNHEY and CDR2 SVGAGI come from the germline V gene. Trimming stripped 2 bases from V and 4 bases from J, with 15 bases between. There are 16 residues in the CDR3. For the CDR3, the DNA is TGTGCCAGCAGTTACACCCTGCGGGACGGGGGAAACACCATATATTTT. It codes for CASSYTLRDGGNTIYF.

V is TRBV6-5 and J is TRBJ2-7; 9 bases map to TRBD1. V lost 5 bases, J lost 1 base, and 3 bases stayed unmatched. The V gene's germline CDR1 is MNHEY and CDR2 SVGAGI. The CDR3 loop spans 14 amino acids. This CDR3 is CASSRTGVSYEQYF. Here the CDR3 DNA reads TGTGCCAGCAGTCGGACAGGGGTTTCCTACGAGCAGTACTTC.

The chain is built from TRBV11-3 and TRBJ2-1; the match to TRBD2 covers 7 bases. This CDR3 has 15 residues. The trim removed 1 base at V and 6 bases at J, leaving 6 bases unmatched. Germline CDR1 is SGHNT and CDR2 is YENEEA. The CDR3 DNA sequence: TGTGCCAGCAGCTTAGGGCGGGAGACGGGCAATGAGCAGTTCTTC. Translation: CASSLGRETGNEQFF.